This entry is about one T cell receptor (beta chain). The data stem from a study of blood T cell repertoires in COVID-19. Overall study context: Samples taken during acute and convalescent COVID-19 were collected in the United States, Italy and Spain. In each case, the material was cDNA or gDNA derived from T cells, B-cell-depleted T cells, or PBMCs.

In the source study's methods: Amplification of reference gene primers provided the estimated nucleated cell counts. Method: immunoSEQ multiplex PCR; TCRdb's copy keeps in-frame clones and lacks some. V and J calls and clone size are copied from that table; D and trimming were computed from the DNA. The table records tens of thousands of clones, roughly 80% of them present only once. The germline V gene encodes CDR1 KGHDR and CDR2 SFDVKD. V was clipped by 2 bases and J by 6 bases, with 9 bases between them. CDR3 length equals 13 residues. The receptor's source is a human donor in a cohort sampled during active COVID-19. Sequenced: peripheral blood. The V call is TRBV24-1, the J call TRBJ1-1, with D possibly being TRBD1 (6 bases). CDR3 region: CATSDSRQAEAFF. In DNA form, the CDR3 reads TGTGCCACCAGTGATTCCAGACAGGCTGAAGCTTTCTTT.